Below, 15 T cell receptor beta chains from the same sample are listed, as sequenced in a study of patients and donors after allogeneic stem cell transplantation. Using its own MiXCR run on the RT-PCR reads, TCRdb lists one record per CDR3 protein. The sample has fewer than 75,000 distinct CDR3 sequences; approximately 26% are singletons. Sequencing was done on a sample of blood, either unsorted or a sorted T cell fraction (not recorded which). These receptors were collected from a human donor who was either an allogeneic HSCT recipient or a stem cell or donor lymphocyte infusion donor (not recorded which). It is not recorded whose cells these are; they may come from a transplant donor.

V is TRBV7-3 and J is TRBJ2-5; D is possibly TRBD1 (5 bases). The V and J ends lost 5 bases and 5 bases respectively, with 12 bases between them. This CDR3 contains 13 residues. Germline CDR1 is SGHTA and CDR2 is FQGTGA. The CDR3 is CASSKTVLETQYF. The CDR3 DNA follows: TGTGCCAGCAGCAAGACAGTCCTGGAGACCCAGTACTTC.

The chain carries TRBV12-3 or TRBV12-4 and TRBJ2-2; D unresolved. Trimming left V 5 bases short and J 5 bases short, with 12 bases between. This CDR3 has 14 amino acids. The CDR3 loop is CASSPQGGTGELFF. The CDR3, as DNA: TGTGCCAGCAGTCCTCAAGGCGGAACCGGGGAGCTGTTTTTT.

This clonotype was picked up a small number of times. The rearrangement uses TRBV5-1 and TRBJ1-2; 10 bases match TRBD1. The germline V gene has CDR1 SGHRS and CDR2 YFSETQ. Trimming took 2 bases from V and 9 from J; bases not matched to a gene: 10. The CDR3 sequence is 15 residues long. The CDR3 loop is CASSLPGQGIGSYTF. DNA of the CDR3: TGCGCCAGCAGCTTACCGGGACAGGGGATTGGGAGCTACACCTTC. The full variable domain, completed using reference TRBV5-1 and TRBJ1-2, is KAGVTQTPRYLIKTRGQQVTLSCSPISGHRSVSWYQQTPGQGLQFLFEYFSETQRNKGNFPGRFSGRQFSNSRSEMNVSTLELGDSALYLCASSLPGQGIGSYTFGSGTRLTVV.

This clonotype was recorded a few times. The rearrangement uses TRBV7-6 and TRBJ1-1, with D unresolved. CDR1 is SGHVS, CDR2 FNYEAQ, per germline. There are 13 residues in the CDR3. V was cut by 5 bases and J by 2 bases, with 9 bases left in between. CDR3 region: CASSLEFNTEAFF. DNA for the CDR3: TGTGCCAGCAGCCTGGAGTTTAACACTGAAGCTTTCTTT. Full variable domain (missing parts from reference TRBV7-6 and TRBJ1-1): GAGVSQSPRYKVTKRGQDVALRCDPISGHVSLYWYRQALGQGPEFLTYFNYEAQQDKSGLPNDRFSAERPEGSISTLTIQRTEQRDSAMYRCASSLEFNTEAFFGQGTRLTVV.

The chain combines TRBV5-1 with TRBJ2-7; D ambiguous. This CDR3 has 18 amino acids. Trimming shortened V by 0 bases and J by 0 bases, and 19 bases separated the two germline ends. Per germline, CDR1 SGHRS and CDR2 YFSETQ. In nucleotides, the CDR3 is TGCGCCAGCAGCTTGGGCCGCTTATTTGCGGATCACTCCTACGAGCAGTACTTC. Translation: CASSLGRLFADHSYEQYF.

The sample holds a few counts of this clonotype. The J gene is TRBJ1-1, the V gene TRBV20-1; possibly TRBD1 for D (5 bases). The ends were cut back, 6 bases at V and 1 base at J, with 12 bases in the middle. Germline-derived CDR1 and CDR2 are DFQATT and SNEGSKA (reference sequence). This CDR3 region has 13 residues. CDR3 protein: CSAPSDRNTEAFF. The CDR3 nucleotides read TGCAGTGCACCTAGTGACAGGAACACTGAAGCTTTCTTT.

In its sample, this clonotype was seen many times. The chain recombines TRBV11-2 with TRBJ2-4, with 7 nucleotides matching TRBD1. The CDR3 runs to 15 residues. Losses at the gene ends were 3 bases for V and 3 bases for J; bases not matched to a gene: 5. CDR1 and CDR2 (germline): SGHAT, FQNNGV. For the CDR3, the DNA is TGTGCCAGCAGCTTCGACAGGGTCGGCAAAAACATTCAGTACTTC. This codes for CASSFDRVGKNIQYF.

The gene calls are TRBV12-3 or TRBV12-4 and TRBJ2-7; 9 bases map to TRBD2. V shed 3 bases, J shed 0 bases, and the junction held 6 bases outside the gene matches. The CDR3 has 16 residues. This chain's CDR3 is CASSLVLSGSSYEQYF. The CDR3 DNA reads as TGTGCCAGCAGTTTGGTTCTTAGCGGGAGCTCCTACGAGCAGTACTTC.

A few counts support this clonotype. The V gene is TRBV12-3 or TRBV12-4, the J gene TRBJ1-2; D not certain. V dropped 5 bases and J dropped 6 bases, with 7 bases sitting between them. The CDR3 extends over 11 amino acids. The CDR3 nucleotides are TGTGCCAGCAGTCCCGGTGATGGCTACACCTTC. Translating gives CASSPGDGYTF.

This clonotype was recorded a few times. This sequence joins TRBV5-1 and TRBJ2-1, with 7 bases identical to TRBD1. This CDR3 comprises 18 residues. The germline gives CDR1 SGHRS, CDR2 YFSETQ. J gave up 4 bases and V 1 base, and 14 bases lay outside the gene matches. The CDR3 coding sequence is TGCGCCAGCAGCTTGCCGGACAGGCGGTTTGAAGGGTACAATGAGCAGTTCTTC. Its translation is CASSLPDRRFEGYNEQFF.

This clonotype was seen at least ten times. CDR3 amino acids: CASSERPQRADTQYF. CDR3 nucleotides: TGTGCCAGCAGTGAACGGCCGCAGAGGGCAGATACGCAGTATTTT. The chain has TRBV6-1 and TRBJ2-3; the D gene is possibly TRBD2 (5 bases). V gave up 2 bases and J gave up 4 bases, with 13 bases separating them. From germline, CDR1 is MNHNS and CDR2 SASEGT. The CDR3 is 15 residues long.

Written as DNA, the CDR3 is TGCAGTGCCCCCAGGGGCAGGGGAAATGGAAACACCATATATTTT. Translation gives CSAPRGRGNGNTIYF. The chain couples TRBV20-1 to TRBJ1-3; tentatively, D is TRBD1 (6 bases). Germline CDR1 reads DFQATT; CDR2 reads SNEGSKA (reference sequence). The germline V and J ends were trimmed by 6 bases and 3 bases, with 18 bases remaining between them. The length of the CDR3 is 15 residues.

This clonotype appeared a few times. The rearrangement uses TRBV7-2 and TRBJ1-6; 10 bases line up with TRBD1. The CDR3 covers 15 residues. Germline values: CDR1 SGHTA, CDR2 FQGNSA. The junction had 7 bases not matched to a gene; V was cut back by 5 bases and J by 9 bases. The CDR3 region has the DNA TGTGCCAGCAGCGTCCGGAGACAGGGGGCTTCACCCCTCCACTTT. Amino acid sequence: CASSVRRQGASPLHF. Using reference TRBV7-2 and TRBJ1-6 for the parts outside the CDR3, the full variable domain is GAGVSQSPSNKVTEKGKDVELRCDPISGHTALYWYRQSLGQGLEFLIYFQGNSAPDKSGLPSDRFSAERTGGSVSTLTIQRTQQEDSAVYLCASSVRRQGASPLHFGNGTRLTVT.

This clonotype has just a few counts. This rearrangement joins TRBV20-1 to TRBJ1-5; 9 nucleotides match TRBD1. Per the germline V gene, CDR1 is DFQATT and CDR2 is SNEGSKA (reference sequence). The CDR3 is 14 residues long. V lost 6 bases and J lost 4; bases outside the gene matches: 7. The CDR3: CSAVAGQGNQPQHF. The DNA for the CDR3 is TGCAGTGCGGTAGCGGGACAGGGTAATCAGCCCCAGCATTTT.

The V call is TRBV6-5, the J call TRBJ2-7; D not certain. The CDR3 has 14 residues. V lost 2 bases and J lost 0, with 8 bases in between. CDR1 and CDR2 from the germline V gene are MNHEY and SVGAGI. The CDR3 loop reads CASSYLLGSYEQYF. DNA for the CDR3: TGTGCCAGCAGTTACCTACTTGGCTCCTACGAGCAGTACTTC.